These T cell receptor beta chains were read from a single sample in a study of shared clonotypes between healthy human individuals. Only in-frame clones appear in the TCRdb table, and some are missing; sequencing was by immunoSEQ multiplex PCR. The sample carries under 650,000 clones, 96% recorded once. Sequenced input: naive CD4+ T cells sorted from blood. All receptors derive from a woman in her thirties in good health. Both conserved end residues are part of each CDR3. The order of the fields is V gene, clone size, J gene, D gene, CDR3 protein, CDR3 DNA. D genes are given only for firm matches. Clone size appears in some rows only: once, few, many, or a class for an expanded clone.

>TRBV6-6|NA|TRBJ2-2|TRBD1
CASSDRGSTGELFF
TGTGCCAGCAGTGACAGGGGCTCCACCGGGGAGCTGTTTTTT
>TRBV28|NA|TRBJ2-7|NA
CASSIQGGEQYF
TGTGCCAGCAGTATCCAGGGGGGAGAGCAGTACTTC
>TRBV5-4|NA|TRBJ2-1|TRBD2
CASRQAGARGNEQFF
TGTGCCAGCAGACAAGCGGGGGCCCGGGGCAATGAGCAGTTCTTC
>TRBV11-2|NA|TRBJ1-4|NA
CASSLEGTNEKLFF
TGTGCCAGCAGCTTAGAGGGGACTAATGAAAAACTGTTTTTT
>TRBV4-1|NA|TRBJ2-5|NA
CASSQLGSRETQYF
TGCGCCAGCAGCCAACTGGGAAGTAGGGAGACCCAGTACTTC
>TRBV5-1|NA|TRBJ2-1|TRBD2
CASLDPGLGYNEQFF
TGCGCCAGCCTGGACCCAGGACTAGGGTACAATGAGCAGTTCTTC
>TRBV19|NA|TRBJ1-3|NA
CASSNRAASGNTIYF
TGTGCCAGTAGTAACAGGGCCGCCTCTGGAAACACCATATATTTT
>TRBV5-1|once|TRBJ1-3|TRBD1
CASSLARGPGNTIYF
TGCGCCAGCAGCTTGGCCAGGGGGCCTGGAAACACCATATATTTT
>TRBV6-6|NA|TRBJ2-4|NA
CASSYLGGIAKNIQYF
TGTGCCAGCAGTTACCTTGGAGGAATAGCCAAAAACATTCAGTACTTC
>TRBV28|NA|TRBJ1-2|NA
CASSLGGANYGYTF
TGTGCCAGCAGTTTGGGGGGAGCTAACTATGGCTACACCTTC
>TRBV6-6|NA|TRBJ1-1|NA
CATAPPGSTEAFF
TGTGCCACCGCCCCTCCGGGGAGCACTGAAGCTTTCTTT
>TRBV5-1|NA|TRBJ2-7|TRBD1
CASSFQDRLGNSHYEQYF
TGCGCCAGCAGCTTCCAGGACAGGCTCGGAAACTCTCACTACGAGCAGTACTTC
>TRBV18|NA|TRBJ1-1|NA
CASSPGQRPMNTEAFF
TGTGCCAGCTCACCGGGGCAGCGACCAATGAACACTGAAGCTTTCTTT
>TRBV30|NA|TRBJ1-2|NA
CAWNLGGSGYTF
TGTGCCTGGAATTTAGGGGGGTCTGGCTACACCTTC
>TRBV5-1|few|TRBJ2-5|NA
CASSSQETQYF
TGCGCCAGCAGCTCTCAAGAGACCCAGTACTTC
>TRBV6-6|once|TRBJ2-7|NA
CASSLGTYPSYEQYF
TGTGCCAGCAGCCTGGGGACCTACCCCTCCTACGAGCAGTACTTC
>TRBV28|NA|TRBJ2-7|NA
CASSIPPLAESYEQYF
TGTGCCAGCAGTATCCCCCCTTTAGCGGAGAGCTACGAGCAGTACTTC
>TRBV5-1|NA|TRBJ2-2|NA
CASSLGHKTNTGELFF
TGCGCCAGCAGCCTGGGACACAAAACGAACACCGGGGAGCTGTTTTTT
>TRBV7-9|NA|TRBJ2-5|NA
CASSLRGPDGGQYF
TGTGCCAGCAGCTTGAGGGGACCGGATGGGGGCCAGTACTTC
>TRBV10-3|NA|TRBJ2-7|TRBD2
CAISARGEVGMSASEQYF
TGTGCCATCAGTGCCCGGGGGGAGGTTGGTATGTCGGCCAGCGAGCAGTACTTC
>TRBV11-2|once|TRBJ1-1|TRBD1
CASSRDRGTEAFF
TGTGCCAGCAGCCGAGACAGGGGCACTGAAGCTTTCTTT
>TRBV9|NA|TRBJ2-3|NA
CASKGGALTDTQYF
TGTGCCAGCAAGGGCGGCGCTCTCACAGATACGCAGTATTTT
>TRBV25-1|NA|TRBJ2-3|NA
CASGGAGSTDTQYF
TGTGCCAGCGGGGGGGCAGGGAGCACAGATACGCAGTATTTT
>TRBV19|NA|TRBJ2-7|NA
CASRRFPGTRDEQYF
TGTGCCAGTAGAAGATTCCCAGGGACCCGGGACGAGCAGTACTTC
>TRBV30|NA|TRBJ2-1|TRBD2
CAWVVGLAGGNEQFF
TGTGCCTGGGTGGTGGGGCTAGCGGGTGGAAATGAGCAGTTCTTC
>TRBV5-8|NA|TRBJ2-1|TRBD2
CASSLTSGSMTYNEQFF
TGTGCCAGCAGCCTAACTAGCGGGAGCATGACCTACAATGAGCAGTTCTTC
>TRBV30|NA|TRBJ1-2|NA
CAWSFSGTPNGYTF
TGTGCCTGGAGTTTCTCCGGGACACCCAATGGCTACACCTTC
>TRBV6-5|once|TRBJ1-1|TRBD1
CASSPLRQGLGEAFF
TGTGCCAGCAGCCCACTGAGACAGGGACTTGGTGAAGCTTTCTTT
>TRBV21-1|NA|TRBJ1-5|NA
CASSKLMGQGGQPQHF
TGTGCCAGCAGCAAATTAATGGGACAGGGCGGACAGCCCCAGCATTTT
>TRBV7-3|NA|TRBJ2-2|TRBD2
CASTGTSGRTGELFF
TGTGCCAGCACTGGGACTAGCGGGAGAACCGGGGAGCTGTTTTTT
>TRBV9|NA|TRBJ2-7|NA
CASSGDLSYEQYF
TGTGCCAGCAGCGGGGACCTCTCCTACGAGCAGTACTTC
>TRBV18|NA|TRBJ2-3|NA
CASSQTDTTTDTQYF
TGTGCCAGCTCACAGACGGACACTACAACCGATACGCAGTATTTT
>TRBV7-2|NA|TRBJ2-7|NA
CAINSQYEQYF
TGTGCCATCAACTCCCAGTACGAGCAGTACTTC
>TRBV6-5|NA|TRBJ1-1|NA
CASSQMNTEAFF
TGTGCCAGCAGCCAGATGAACACTGAAGCTTTCTTT
>TRBV18|NA|TRBJ2-5|TRBD2
CASSLRSGRGSETQYF
TGTGCCAGCTCACTCCGGAGCGGGAGGGGGTCGGAGACCCAGTACTTC
>TRBV15|NA|TRBJ2-7|NA
CATSKRRGGPYEQYF
TGTGCCACCAGCAAAAGGAGAGGGGGACCTTACGAGCAGTACTTC
>TRBV19|NA|TRBJ2-3|TRBD1
CASSQGAQWKDTQYF
TGTGCCAGTAGCCAGGGGGCTCAATGGAAAGATACGCAGTATTTT
>TRBV15|NA|TRBJ2-7|TRBD2
CATSSNSGSEQYF
TGTGCCACCAGCAGTAATAGCGGGAGCGAGCAGTACTTC
>TRBV19|NA|TRBJ1-5|TRBD1
CASSIWDRDSMVQPQHF
TGTGCCAGTAGTATATGGGACAGGGATTCGATGGTTCAGCCCCAGCATTTT
>TRBV7-9|NA|TRBJ2-1|NA
CASIGRPNSYNEQFF
TGTGCCAGCATAGGTCGTCCCAACTCCTACAATGAGCAGTTCTTC
>TRBV5-8|NA|TRBJ1-1|NA
CASSWGHWGGTEAFF
TGTGCCAGCAGCTGGGGTCATTGGGGCGGCACTGAAGCTTTCTTT
>TRBV5-1|NA|TRBJ2-2|TRBD2
CASSGWGAGVELFF
TGCGCCAGCAGCGGCTGGGGAGCGGGAGTGGAGCTGTTTTTT
>TRBV4-2|NA|TRBJ1-1|TRBD1
CASSQRGTGVVEAFF
TGTGCCAGCAGCCAGCGCGGGACAGGAGTTGTTGAAGCTTTCTTT
>TRBV27|NA|TRBJ2-7|TRBD2
CASSSLGVAGVPYEQYF
TGTGCCAGCAGTTCGCTCGGGGTAGCGGGAGTCCCCTACGAGCAGTACTTC